These T cell receptor beta chains were read from a single sample in a study of T cell changes during pregnancy in multiple sclerosis. The table came from immunoSEQ multiplex PCR; TCRdb's copy has only in-frame clones and leaves some out. In the table there are around 30,000 clones, around nine tenths of which are singletons. The sample here was CD8+ T cells from peripheral blood mononuclear cells, taken before pregnancy. The receptors here all came from a female donor with multiple sclerosis, enrolled in a pregnancy study. The CDR3 runs from the conserved cysteine through the conserved F or W. A D gene is named only where the DNA matches it firmly. Size is stated for part of the rows, as once, few or many counts, or as a class when the clone is expanded.

abundance: NA; v_gene: TRBV5-1; j_gene: TRBJ2-7; d_gene: TRBD2; CDR3nt: TGCGCCAGCAGCCAGCGGGGGGCCCACGAGCAGTACTTC; CDR3aa: CASSQRGAHEQYF
abundance: NA; v_gene: TRBV12-2; j_gene: TRBJ2-5; d_gene: NA; CDR3nt: TGTGCAGATGCTTCCAGGGATTTGTACCAGTACTTC; CDR3aa: CADASRDLYQYF
abundance: NA; v_gene: TRBV4-1; j_gene: TRBJ1-3; d_gene: NA; CDR3nt: TGCGCCAGCAGCCAAGATCGGACAGCCTTTTTCTCTGGAAACACCATATATTTT; CDR3aa: CASSQDRTAFFSGNTIYF
abundance: NA; v_gene: TRBV27; j_gene: TRBJ1-5; d_gene: NA; CDR3nt: TGTGCCAGCAGTTTGGGGGGAGTCCCCAATCAGCCCCAGCATTTT; CDR3aa: CASSLGGVPNQPQHF
abundance: NA; v_gene: TRBV25-1; j_gene: TRBJ1-2; d_gene: NA; CDR3nt: TGTGCCAGCAGTGATTGGGAGGGTTATGGCTACACCTTC; CDR3aa: CASSDWEGYGYTF
abundance: NA; v_gene: TRBV28; j_gene: TRBJ2-1; d_gene: NA; CDR3nt: TGTGCCAGCAGTTTAAGGTTAGCCTCCTACAATGAGCAGTTCTTC; CDR3aa: CASSLRLASYNEQFF
abundance: NA; v_gene: TRBV10-3; j_gene: TRBJ2-1; d_gene: TRBD2; CDR3nt: TGTGCCATCACCGGACTAGCGGGGGCCTCCTACAATGAGCAGTTCTTC; CDR3aa: CAITGLAGASYNEQFF
abundance: NA; v_gene: TRBV28; j_gene: TRBJ2-7; d_gene: TRBD1; CDR3nt: TGTGCCAGCAGAACAGGACAGGACTACGAGCAGTACTTC; CDR3aa: CASRTGQDYEQYF
abundance: NA; v_gene: TRBV4-1; j_gene: TRBJ1-1; d_gene: TRBD1; CDR3nt: TGCGCCAGCAGCCAACCAGGGGGCGTGAACACTGAAGCTTTCTTT; CDR3aa: CASSQPGGVNTEAFF
abundance: NA; v_gene: TRBV27; j_gene: TRBJ1-2; d_gene: NA; CDR3nt: TGTGCCAGCAGTTTATCGGGGGCAGATGATGGCTACACCTTC; CDR3aa: CASSLSGADDGYTF
abundance: NA; v_gene: TRBV9; j_gene: TRBJ2-5; d_gene: TRBD1; CDR3nt: TGTGCCAGCAGCGGGGACAGGGCGATCGAGACCCAGTACTTC; CDR3aa: CASSGDRAIETQYF
abundance: NA; v_gene: TRBV9; j_gene: TRBJ1-2; d_gene: TRBD1; CDR3nt: TGTGCCAGCAGCTTTAACACCGGGACAGGGGATTTTGGCTACACCTTC; CDR3aa: CASSFNTGTGDFGYTF
abundance: once; v_gene: TRBV28; j_gene: TRBJ2-1; d_gene: NA; CDR3nt: TGTGCCAGTGGGGTTTCCGGGATTCCGACATACAATGAGCAGTTCTTC; CDR3aa: CASGVSGIPTYNEQFF
abundance: NA; v_gene: TRBV7-2; j_gene: TRBJ2-1; d_gene: TRBD1; CDR3nt: TGTGCCAGCAGCTTAGTTTTTTCGGGACAGGGTTTATACAATGAGCAGTTCTTC; CDR3aa: CASSLVFSGQGLYNEQFF
abundance: NA; v_gene: TRBV11-2; j_gene: TRBJ1-1; d_gene: TRBD1; CDR3nt: TGTGCCAGCAGTTTAACAGGGGGCACTGAAGCTTTCTTT; CDR3aa: CASSLTGGTEAFF
abundance: few; v_gene: TRBV5-4; j_gene: TRBJ1-1; d_gene: NA; CDR3nt: TGTGCCAGCAGCTTGGGAGTGGAAGCTTTCTTT; CDR3aa: CASSLGVEAFF
abundance: NA; v_gene: TRBV19; j_gene: TRBJ2-1; d_gene: TRBD2; CDR3nt: TGTGCCAGTAGTATGGCGGGAGTGTCCTACAATGAGCAGTTCTTC; CDR3aa: CASSMAGVSYNEQFF
abundance: once; v_gene: TRBV27; j_gene: TRBJ1-1; d_gene: NA; CDR3nt: TGTGCCAGCAGTTTAGGTTCAGGGGTCACTGAAGCTTTCTTT; CDR3aa: CASSLGSGVTEAFF
abundance: NA; v_gene: TRBV28; j_gene: TRBJ2-1; d_gene: TRBD1; CDR3nt: TGTGCCACCGGGACAGCTACCTACAATGAGCAGTTCTTC; CDR3aa: CATGTATYNEQFF
abundance: NA; v_gene: TRBV7-8; j_gene: TRBJ2-7; d_gene: NA; CDR3nt: TGTGCCACGAGCCGGGGGGCTCCTGGCGAGCAGTACTTC; CDR3aa: CATSRGAPGEQYF
abundance: NA; v_gene: TRBV4-1; j_gene: TRBJ2-3; d_gene: NA; CDR3nt: TGCGCCAGCAGCCATGGATATAGACAGTCCGATTTCACAGATACGCAGTATTTT; CDR3aa: CASSHGYRQSDFTDTQYF
abundance: NA; v_gene: TRBV14; j_gene: TRBJ2-1; d_gene: TRBD2; CDR3nt: TGTGCCAGCAGCCACCGACTAGCGGCCAATGAGCAGTTCTTC; CDR3aa: CASSHRLAANEQFF
abundance: NA; v_gene: TRBV18; j_gene: TRBJ1-3; d_gene: NA; CDR3nt: TGTGCCAGCTCACCAGACAGGACAGGAAACACCATATATTTT; CDR3aa: CASSPDRTGNTIYF
abundance: NA; v_gene: TRBV5-5; j_gene: TRBJ2-7; d_gene: NA; CDR3nt: TGTGCCAGCAGCTGGGGGCCAGGGGACTACGAGCAGTACTTC; CDR3aa: CASSWGPGDYEQYF
abundance: NA; v_gene: TRBV4-1; j_gene: TRBJ2-7; d_gene: TRBD2; CDR3nt: TGCGCCAGCAGCCAAGTCATCGGAGCGGGAGACGAGCAGTACTTC; CDR3aa: CASSQVIGAGDEQYF
abundance: NA; v_gene: TRBV9; j_gene: TRBJ2-2; d_gene: TRBD2; CDR3nt: TGTGCCAGCAGCGTAGGGGGGGGGACCGGGGAGCTGTTTTTT; CDR3aa: CASSVGGGTGELFF
abundance: NA; v_gene: TRBV30; j_gene: TRBJ2-1; d_gene: NA; CDR3nt: TGTGCCTGGAGTGACCCCCGGACTACCTATGACAATGAGCAGTTCTTC; CDR3aa: CAWSDPRTTYDNEQFF
abundance: NA; v_gene: TRBV5-5; j_gene: TRBJ2-2; d_gene: NA; CDR3nt: TGTGCCAGCACCGATGAATTCACCCGGTCCCCCGGGGAGCTGTTTTTT; CDR3aa: CASTDEFTRSPGELFF
abundance: NA; v_gene: TRBV15; j_gene: TRBJ2-7; d_gene: NA; CDR3nt: TGTGCCACCAGCAGAGTCAGGGATGGGTACGAGCAGTACTTC; CDR3aa: CATSRVRDGYEQYF
abundance: NA; v_gene: TRBV30; j_gene: TRBJ1-2; d_gene: NA; CDR3nt: TGTGCCTGGAGCCCGGGACTACTCTATGGCTACACCTTC; CDR3aa: CAWSPGLLYGYTF
abundance: NA; v_gene: TRBV11-2; j_gene: TRBJ2-3; d_gene: TRBD2; CDR3nt: TGTGCCAGCAGCTTAGGCGAGAGGGAGGGCCGAGATACGCAGTATTTT; CDR3aa: CASSLGEREGRDTQYF
abundance: NA; v_gene: TRBV27; j_gene: TRBJ2-1; d_gene: NA; CDR3nt: TGTGCCAGCAGTTTACCCTCATATGAGGGCCGCTACAATGAGCAGTTCTTC; CDR3aa: CASSLPSYEGRYNEQFF
abundance: NA; v_gene: TRBV15; j_gene: TRBJ2-1; d_gene: TRBD1; CDR3nt: TGTGCCACCAGCCCTCGGGACAGGGGGAATGAGCAGTTCTTC; CDR3aa: CATSPRDRGNEQFF
abundance: NA; v_gene: TRBV2; j_gene: TRBJ2-7; d_gene: TRBD1; CDR3nt: TGTGCCAGCAGTGAAGGGACAGGTGCTACCTACGAGCAGTACTTC; CDR3aa: CASSEGTGATYEQYF
abundance: NA; v_gene: TRBV27; j_gene: TRBJ1-6; d_gene: NA; CDR3nt: TGTGCCAGCAGTCCCCGACTACAGGGACCCCTCCACTTT; CDR3aa: CASSPRLQGPLHF
abundance: once; v_gene: TRBV7-9; j_gene: TRBJ1-4; d_gene: NA; CDR3nt: TGTGCCAGCACCGAGGGATACGAAAAACTGTTTTTT; CDR3aa: CASTEGYEKLFF
abundance: NA; v_gene: TRBV27; j_gene: TRBJ2-3; d_gene: NA; CDR3nt: TGTGCCAGCACCACCGGTGGGGGGGCGTGGAGTACAGATACGCAGTATTTT; CDR3aa: CASTTGGGAWSTDTQYF
abundance: few; v_gene: TRBV9; j_gene: TRBJ1-4; d_gene: TRBD1; CDR3nt: TGTGCCAGCAGCACTGGACAGGTGAGGAGTGAAAAACTGTTTTTT; CDR3aa: CASSTGQVRSEKLFF
abundance: NA; v_gene: TRBV9; j_gene: TRBJ2-7; d_gene: TRBD2; CDR3nt: TGTGCCAGCAGCGCAAACGGACTAGCGGGATCCTACGAGCAGTACTTC; CDR3aa: CASSANGLAGSYEQYF
abundance: NA; v_gene: TRBV5-4; j_gene: TRBJ2-5; d_gene: NA; CDR3nt: TGTGCCAGCAGCCCCGGGGAGCAAGAGACCCAGTACTTC; CDR3aa: CASSPGEQETQYF
abundance: once; v_gene: TRBV27; j_gene: TRBJ1-1; d_gene: NA; CDR3nt: TGTGCCAGTCGAGGGCGGGGGAACACTGAAGCTTTCTTT; CDR3aa: CASRGRGNTEAFF